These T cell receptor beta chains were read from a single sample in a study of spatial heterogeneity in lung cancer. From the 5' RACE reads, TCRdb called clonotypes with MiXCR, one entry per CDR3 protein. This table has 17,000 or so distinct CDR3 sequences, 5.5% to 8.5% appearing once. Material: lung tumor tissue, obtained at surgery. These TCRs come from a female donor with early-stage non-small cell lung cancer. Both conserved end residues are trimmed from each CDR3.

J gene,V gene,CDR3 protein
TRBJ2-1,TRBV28,ASFDRDRNEQF
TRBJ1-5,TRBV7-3,ASSINEAASNQPQH
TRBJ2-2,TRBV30,AWGQDPNTGELF
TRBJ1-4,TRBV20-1,SACLNRDREEKLF
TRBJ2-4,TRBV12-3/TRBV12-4,ASSTSADKNIQY
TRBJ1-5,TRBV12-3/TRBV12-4,ASRDREDGQPQH
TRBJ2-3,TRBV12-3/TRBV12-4,ASSRLAGGTGDTQY
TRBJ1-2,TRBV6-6,ASSPGVGVGGYT
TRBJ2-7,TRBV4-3,ASSQEPGSSYEQY
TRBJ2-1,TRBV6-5,ASSYNTYNEQF
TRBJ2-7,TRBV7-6,ASSLGGGVYEQY
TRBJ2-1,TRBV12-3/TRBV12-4,ASTGGSYNEQF
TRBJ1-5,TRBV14,ASSPGRGQPQH
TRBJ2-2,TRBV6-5,ASRITSGGAAGELF
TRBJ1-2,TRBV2,ASSTRQGRTYGYT
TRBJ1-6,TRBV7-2,ASSLVGGQGNLPAPLH
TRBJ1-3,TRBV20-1,SASKGRVDTIY
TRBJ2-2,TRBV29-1,SVRQGWAGELF
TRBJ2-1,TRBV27,ASSSLYRGLPTEQF
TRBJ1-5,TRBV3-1,ASSLSGGEGQPQH
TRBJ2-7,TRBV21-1,ASSKASHFEQY
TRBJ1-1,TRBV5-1,ASSLDTEAF
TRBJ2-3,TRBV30,AWTDGTISNSGTQY
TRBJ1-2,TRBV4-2,ASSQDRTANGYT
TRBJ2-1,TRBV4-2,ASSHPQGGASYNEQF
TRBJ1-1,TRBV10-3,AISDGLANTEAF
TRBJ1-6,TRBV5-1,ASSLGQGNNSPLH